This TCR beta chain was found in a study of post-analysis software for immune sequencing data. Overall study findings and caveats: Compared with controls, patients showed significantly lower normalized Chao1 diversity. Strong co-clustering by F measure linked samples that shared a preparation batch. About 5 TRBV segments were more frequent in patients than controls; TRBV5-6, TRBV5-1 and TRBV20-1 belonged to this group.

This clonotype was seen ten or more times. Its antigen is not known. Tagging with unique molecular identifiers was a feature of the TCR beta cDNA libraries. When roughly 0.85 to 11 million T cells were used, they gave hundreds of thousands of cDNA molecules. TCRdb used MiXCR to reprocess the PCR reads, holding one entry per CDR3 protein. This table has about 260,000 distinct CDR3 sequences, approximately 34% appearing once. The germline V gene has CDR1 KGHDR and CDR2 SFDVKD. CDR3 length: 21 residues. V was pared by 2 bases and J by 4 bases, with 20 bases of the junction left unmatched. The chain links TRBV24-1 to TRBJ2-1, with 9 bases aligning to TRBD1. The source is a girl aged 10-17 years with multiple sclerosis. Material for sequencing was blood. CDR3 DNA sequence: TGTGCCACCAGTGATTCCGCTGGACAGGGGATTCTGGGAGGGGTTTACAATGAGCAGTTCTTC. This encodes CATSDSAGQGILGGVYNEQFF.